The entry below describes one TCR beta chain. Germline assignment: CDR1 SGHRS and CDR2 YFSETQ. Trimming removed 0 bases from V and 5 bases from J; junction bases left unmatched: 5. The CDR3 is made up of 14 amino acids. This sample stems from a study of T cell changes during pregnancy in multiple sclerosis. Assay: immunoSEQ multiplex PCR; the TCRdb copy retains only in-frame clones and omits some. The sample holds about 40,000 clones; around nine tenths are singletons and the top ten take about 8%. Sample: CD8+ T cells from peripheral blood mononuclear cells, taken before pregnancy. The chain couples TRBV5-1 to TRBJ2-7, with 7 bases matching TRBD2. This clonotype was obtained from a female donor with multiple sclerosis, enrolled in a pregnancy study. CDR3 in DNA: TGCGCCAGCAGCTTGGGGGCAGGGAGGGACGAGCAGTACTTC. Translation: CASSLGAGRDEQYF.